The 30 T cell receptor beta chains reported below all come from one sample, sequenced in a study of T cells in Graves' hyperthyroidism and ophthalmopathy. Amplified TCR beta CDR3 regions came from RNA transcripts. Researchers ran a first-round RT-PCR on the TCR CDR3 using the HTBI primer set. TCRdb re-called the multiplex PCR reads with MiXCR, one entry per CDR3 protein. The data show under 400,000 distinct CDR3 sequences, 15% seen once. Sequencing was done on a sample of blood. These TCRs come from a woman aged 60-70 years with Graves' ophthalmopathy.

This clonotype was seen many times. The V gene is TRBV30, the J gene TRBJ1-5, with unresolved D. Trimming shortened V by 2 bases and J by 1 base, and 6 bases separated the two germline ends. In germline, CDR1 is GTSNPN, CDR2 SVGIG (reference sequence). The CDR3 runs 13 residues. The CDR3 coding sequence is TGTGCCTGGAGTTATCGGAGCAATCAGCCCCAGCATTTT. Encoded protein: CAWSYRSNQPQHF.

This chain uses TRBV20-1 with TRBJ2-1; 7 bases line up with TRBD2. The germline V gene encodes CDR1 DFQATT and CDR2 SNEGSKA (reference sequence). The CDR3 sequence is 15 residues long. V trimming: 3 bases; J trimming: 6 bases; junction bases outside the gene matches: 11. The CDR3 reads CSASPSAGDSNEQFF. DNA for the CDR3: TGCAGTGCTAGCCCGTCGGCGGGGGACTCCAATGAGCAGTTCTTC.

The V and J genes are TRBV7-9 and TRBJ1-4; D call uncertain. V gave up 5 bases and J gave up 4 bases, with 14 bases separating them. The germline V gene encodes CDR1 SEHNR and CDR2 FQNEAQ (reference sequence). This CDR3 is 15 amino acids long. The CDR3 nucleotides read TGTGCCAGCAGCCCGCCGAAAGCCATTAATGAAAAACTGTTTTTT. Encoded protein: CASSPPKAINEKLFF.

The sample holds many counts of this clonotype. The CDR3 nucleotides are TGTGCCAGCAGCTCCCCGCTGGGAGGGGGAATCACTGAAGCTTTCTTT. Encoded protein: CASSSPLGGGITEAFF. V and J are TRBV11-2 and TRBJ1-1; possible D gene TRBD1, 6 bases. Germline CDR1 SGHAT, CDR2 FQNNGV. This CDR3 contains 16 residues. Trimming removed 4 bases at V and 4 bases at J, with 19 bases between.

This clonotype was seen many times. The chain couples TRBV9 to TRBJ2-5, with 9 bases aligning to TRBD2. Germline trimming cut 0 bases from V and 5 bases from J; bases unmatched to any gene: 11. The CDR3 contains 17 residues. Germline V lookup: CDR1 SGDLS, CDR2 YYNGEE. Written as DNA, the CDR3 is TGTGCCAGCAGCGTAGGTAAAGGCGGGAGGGCCCGGGAGACCCAGTACTTC. It translates to CASSVGKGGRARETQYF. Full variable domain (outside the CDR3, taken from reference TRBV9 and TRBJ2-5): DSGVTQTPKHLITATGQRVTLRCSPRSGDLSVYWYQQSLDQGLQFLIQYYNGEERAKGNILERFSAQQFPDLHSELNLSSLELGDSALYFCASSVGKGGRARETQYFGPGTRLLVL.

V gene TRBV20-1 combines with J gene TRBJ2-3; TRBD2 matches at 10 bases. Trimming at V came to 3 bases and at J to 1 base, leaving 10 bases not matched to a gene. The CDR3 runs 17 residues. Germline-derived CDR1 and CDR2 are DFQATT and SNEGSKA (reference sequence). In DNA, the CDR3 is TGCAGTGCTAGTCCTAGCGGGAGCGGAGAGGGCACAGATACGCAGTATTTT. It specifies CSASPSGSGEGTDTQYF.

In this sample, this clonotype turned up a few times. The rearrangement links TRBV6-1 to TRBJ2-3; D gene ambiguous. V was trimmed by 0 bases and J by 8 bases, leaving 6 bases between them. Germline V gives CDR1 MNHNS, CDR2 SASEGT. The CDR3 has 12 amino acids. This chain's CDR3 is CASSEAMGTQYF. The CDR3 coding sequence is TGTGCCAGCAGTGAAGCCATGGGTACGCAGTATTTT.

The CDR3 bases are TGTGCCACCAGTGGGACTAGCGCCGGGGAGCTGTTTTTT. Its translation: CATSGTSAGELFF. The chain employs TRBV24-1 and TRBJ2-2, with TRBD2 identical over 9 bases. CDR3 length: 13 amino acids. V lost 5 bases, J lost 6 bases, and 0 bases stayed unmatched. The V gene's germline CDR1 is KGHDR and CDR2 SFDVKD.

The chain links TRBV2 to TRBJ2-5, with TRBD2 matching over 10 bases. V lost 6 bases, J lost 0 bases, and 4 bases stayed unmatched. Germline CDR1 SNHLY, CDR2 FYNNEI. CDR3 length: 15 amino acids. The CDR3 sequence: CASRGLAEYQETQYF. The CDR3 DNA reads as TGTGCCAGCAGAGGACTAGCGGAGTACCAAGAGACCCAGTACTTC.

This clonotype was seen ten or more times. The chain uses TRBV11-3 and TRBJ2-5, with 11 bases fitting TRBD1. The CDR3 covers 16 residues. V lost 5 bases, J lost 1 base, and 6 bases stayed unmatched. The germline V gene encodes CDR1 SGHNT and CDR2 YENEEA. The CDR3 loop is CASSPGQGASQETQYF. Written as DNA, the CDR3 is TGTGCCAGCAGCCCAGGACAGGGGGCGAGCCAAGAGACCCAGTACTTC.

Ten or more counts support this clonotype. The V and J genes are TRBV28 and TRBJ1-4, with D hard to call. Germline values: CDR1 MDHEN, CDR2 SYDVKM. Deletions cut 5 bases from V and 2 bases from J, with 12 bases between. The CDR3 runs to 15 residues. DNA of the CDR3: TGTGCCAGCAGTCCCGGGTGGGAGACTAATGAAAAACTGTTTTTT. This translates into CASSPGWETNEKLFF.

This clonotype was seen many times. V gene TRBV12-5 combines with J gene TRBJ2-3; 14 positions agree with TRBD2. V was clipped by 3 bases and J by 0 bases; unmatched bases: 8. This CDR3 has 19 amino acids. The V gene's germline CDR1 is LGHNT and CDR2 FRNRAP. The CDR3 spells CASGFRSGLAGESTDTQYF. The CDR3 nucleotides read TGTGCTAGTGGTTTCCGCTCGGGACTAGCGGGAGAGAGCACAGATACGCAGTATTTT.

The V call is TRBV19, the J call TRBJ2-1; tentative D call: TRBD2 (5 bases). CDR3 size: 15 residues. V lost 3 bases, J lost 8 bases, and 17 bases lay in between. The germline V gene encodes CDR1 LNHDA and CDR2 SQIVND (reference sequence). The CDR3 bases are TGTGCCAGTAGTATGGAGGACTCCCGGACCGATGAGCAGTTCTTC. Its translation: CASSMEDSRTDEQFF.

For the CDR3, the DNA is TGTGCCAGCAGCGTCGTTGGGGTAGCGGGAGGGGTGCAGTTCTTC. Translation gives CASSVVGVAGGVQFF. The chain combines TRBV9 with TRBJ2-1; TRBD2 agrees at 11 bases. The germline V gene has CDR1 SGDLS and CDR2 YYNGEE. With V trimmed by 2 bases and J by 12 bases, 10 bases remained unmatched. This CDR3 has 15 residues.

This clonotype was seen at least ten times. V gene TRBV24-1 combines with J gene TRBJ2-1; the D gene could be TRBD1 or TRBD2 (5 bases each). Trimming shortened V by 4 bases and J by 5 bases, and 17 bases separated the two germline ends. CDR1 and CDR2 (germline): KGHDR, SFDVKD. The CDR3 contains 16 residues. This CDR3 is CATSESSGRRHNEQFF. CDR3 DNA: TGTGCCACCAGTGAGAGTTCGGGACGAAGACACAATGAGCAGTTCTTC.

In its sample, this clonotype was seen many times. V usage is TRBV7-3 and J usage is TRBJ2-1, with D possibly matching TRBD2 (6 bases). CDR1 is SGHTA, CDR2 FQGTGA, per germline. This CDR3 is 13 amino acids long. Between the trimmed V and J ends, which lost 5 bases and 7 bases, there was a span of 12 bases. The CDR3 coding sequence is TGTGCCAGCAGCCGCGGGGTTAGTAATGAGCAGTTCTTC. It specifies CASSRGVSNEQFF.

This chain connects TRBV11-2 to TRBJ2-1; 13 bases are shared with TRBD2. V dropped 6 bases and J dropped 7; count of bases not matched to a gene: 18. The CDR3 consists of 19 residues. Germline V gene data show CDR1 as SGHAT and CDR2 as FQNNGV. This CDR3 is CASRGSETGTSGNRNEQFF. The CDR3, as DNA: TGTGCCAGCAGAGGTTCCGAGACCGGGACTAGCGGGAATAGGAATGAGCAGTTCTTC.

This clonotype was seen a handful of times. The CDR3 protein is CASSPLAGVGPYGSYNEQFF. In DNA, the CDR3 is TGTGCCAGCAGTCCCCTGGCGGGAGTGGGCCCTTATGGCTCCTACAATGAGCAGTTCTTC. This chain uses TRBV6-1 with TRBJ2-1; 7 bases are shared with TRBD2. CDR1 MNHNS and CDR2 SASEGT come from the germline V gene. Trimming at V came to 5 bases and at J to 0 bases, leaving 19 bases not matched to a gene. This CDR3 comprises 20 residues.

The chain joins TRBV18 to TRBJ2-7; D is unresolved. V was pared by 0 bases and J by 2 bases, with 8 bases between. The CDR3 consists of 14 residues. The germline V gene encodes CDR1 KGHSH and CDR2 LQKENI. CDR3 in DNA: TGTGCCAGCTCACCACCGTCTGAAACCTACGAGCAGTACTTC. Amino acid sequence: CASSPPSETYEQYF.

This clonotype has a handful of counts. V usage is TRBV5-1 and J usage is TRBJ2-7; weak D call: TRBD2 (5 bases). Trimming left V 4 bases short and J 6 bases short, with 11 bases between. Germline-derived CDR1 and CDR2 are SGHRS and YFSETQ. CDR3 length equals 12 residues. The CDR3 DNA follows: TGCGCCAGCAGCACCCGGGGAACCGAGCAGTACTTC. Amino acids: CASSTRGTEQYF.

This clonotype occurred a few times. The CDR3 sequence is CASESPTYTGELFF. CDR3 DNA sequence: TGTGCCAGCGAGTCCCCCACTTACACCGGGGAGCTGTTTTTT. The rearrangement uses TRBV25-1 and TRBJ2-2; D is unclear. Looked up from germline, CDR1 is MGHDK and CDR2 is SYGVNS. The length of the CDR3 is 14 residues. The ends were cut back, 8 bases at V and 3 bases at J, with 13 bases in the middle. The whole variable domain, filled in from reference TRBV25-1 and TRBJ2-2, reads EADIYQTPRYLVIGTGKKITLECSQTMGHDKMYWYQQDPGMELHLIHYSYGVNSTEKGDLSSESTVSRIRTEHFPLTLESARPSHTSQYLCASESPTYTGELFFGEGSRLTVL.

Note on this clonotype: This may be a read error, as it is one base from a much larger clone. This sequence joins TRBV28 and TRBJ2-7, with 9 bases aligning to TRBD2. The CDR3 totals 16 residues. Per germline, CDR1 MDHEN and CDR2 SYDVKM. The CDR3 DNA reads as TGTACCAGCAGTAGAATAGCGGGAGAAATTTCCTACGAGCAGTACTTC. Translating it yields CTSSRIAGEISYEQYF. The variable domain in full, with the rest retrieved from reference TRBV28 and TRBJ2-7, is DVKVTQSSRYLVKRTGEKVFLECVQDMDHENMFWYRQDPGLGLRLIYFSYDVKMKEKGDIPEGYSVSREKKERFSLILESASTNQTSMYLCTSSRIAGEISYEQYFGPGTRLTVT.

This clonotype came up many times. The chain carries TRBV7-8 and TRBJ2-3; 9 positions agree with TRBD1. Germline CDR1 is SGHVS and CDR2 is FQNEAQ. The CDR3 sequence is 19 residues long. V was clipped by 4 bases and J by 1 base; unmatched bases: 15. CDR3 amino acids: CASSSTAHTGGAGTDTQYF. For the CDR3, the DNA is TGTGCCAGCAGCTCCACCGCCCACACAGGGGGCGCTGGCACAGATACGCAGTATTTT. Using reference TRBV7-8 and TRBJ2-3 for the parts outside the CDR3, the full variable domain is GAGVSQSPRYKVAKRGQDVALRCDPISGHVSLFWYQQALGQGPEFLTYFQNEAQLDKSGLPSDRFFAERPEGSVSTLKIQRTQQEDSAVYLCASSSTAHTGGAGTDTQYFGPGTRLTVL.

The sample holds many counts of this clonotype. This sequence joins TRBV9 and TRBJ2-1; 8 bases map to TRBD1. The CDR3 runs to 15 residues. Germline V lookup: CDR1 SGDLS, CDR2 YYNGEE. V was pared by 3 bases and J by 3 bases, with 5 bases of the junction left unmatched. CDR3 in amino acids: CASSATGGSYNEQFF. DNA for the CDR3: TGTGCCAGCAGCGCTACAGGGGGTAGCTACAATGAGCAGTTCTTC.

This clonotype was detected ten times or more. The chain has TRBV5-1 and TRBJ1-4, with a possible D match to TRBD1 (5 bases). The V end lost 0 bases, the J end lost 8 bases, and 14 bases lay between the germline ends. This CDR3 has 15 amino acids. From germline, CDR1 is SGHRS and CDR2 YFSETQ. Here the CDR3 DNA reads TGCGCCAGCAGCTTGGCCGCTGGGACGGGAGAAAAACTGTTTTTT. Protein product: CASSLAAGTGEKLFF. Full variable domain (missing parts from reference TRBV5-1 and TRBJ1-4): KAGVTQTPRYLIKTRGQQVTLSCSPISGHRSVSWYQQTPGQGLQFLFEYFSETQRNKGNFPGRFSGRQFSNSRSEMNVSTLELGDSALYLCASSLAAGTGEKLFFGSGTQLSVL.

This clonotype was seen repeatedly, ten times or more. This chain joins TRBV2 and TRBJ2-7; 7 bases are shared with TRBD2. Germline V gives CDR1 SNHLY, CDR2 FYNNEI. With V trimmed by 6 bases and J by 4 bases, 9 bases remained unmatched. The length of the CDR3 is 14 residues. The CDR3 is CASRIGRGTYEQYF. In nucleotides, the CDR3 is TGTGCCAGCAGGATAGGGAGGGGAACTTACGAGCAGTACTTC.

This sequence joins TRBV9 and TRBJ1-6, with TRBD1 matching 12 bases. The V gene's germline CDR1 is SGDLS and CDR2 YYNGEE. V shed 5 bases and J 9 bases; nucleotides not matched to a gene: 6. The CDR3 has 15 residues. As DNA, the CDR3 is TGTGCCAGCAGAGCCGGGACAGGGGGCGCTTCACCCCTCCACTTT. It encodes CASRAGTGGASPLHF.

This clonotype was counted a few times. The chain links TRBV20-1 to TRBJ2-1; D may be TRBD2 (6 bases). The CDR3 covers 14 residues. V lost 6 bases to trimming and J lost 2 bases, with 14 bases between them. Germline lookup yields CDR1 DFQATT and CDR2 SNEGSKA (reference sequence). The CDR3 region has the DNA TGCAGTGCCAGTGGCTCTAGCGCCTACAATGAGCAGTTCTTC. This gives the protein CSASGSSAYNEQFF.

At least ten counts were recorded for this clonotype. This rearrangement joins TRBV10-1 to TRBJ2-1; 8 bases match TRBD2. Germline CDR1 and CDR2: WNHNN and SYGVQD (reference sequence). The CDR3 is made up of 15 amino acids. With V trimmed by 3 bases and J by 5 bases, 6 bases remained unmatched. CDR3 region: CASSDDGRANNEQFF. The CDR3 DNA follows: TGCGCCAGCAGTGATGACGGGAGGGCAAACAATGAGCAGTTCTTC.

This clonotype has a count of ten or more. The CDR3 reads CASSQAFGGGQFF. In nucleotides, the CDR3 is TGTGCCAGCAGCCAAGCTTTTGGGGGTGGGCAGTTCTTC. The genes are TRBV3-1 and TRBJ2-1; perhaps D is TRBD1 or TRBD2 (5 bases each). The germline gives CDR1 LGHDT, CDR2 YNNKEL (reference sequence). V was pared by 1 base and J by 12 bases, with 13 bases between. The CDR3 has 13 amino acids.